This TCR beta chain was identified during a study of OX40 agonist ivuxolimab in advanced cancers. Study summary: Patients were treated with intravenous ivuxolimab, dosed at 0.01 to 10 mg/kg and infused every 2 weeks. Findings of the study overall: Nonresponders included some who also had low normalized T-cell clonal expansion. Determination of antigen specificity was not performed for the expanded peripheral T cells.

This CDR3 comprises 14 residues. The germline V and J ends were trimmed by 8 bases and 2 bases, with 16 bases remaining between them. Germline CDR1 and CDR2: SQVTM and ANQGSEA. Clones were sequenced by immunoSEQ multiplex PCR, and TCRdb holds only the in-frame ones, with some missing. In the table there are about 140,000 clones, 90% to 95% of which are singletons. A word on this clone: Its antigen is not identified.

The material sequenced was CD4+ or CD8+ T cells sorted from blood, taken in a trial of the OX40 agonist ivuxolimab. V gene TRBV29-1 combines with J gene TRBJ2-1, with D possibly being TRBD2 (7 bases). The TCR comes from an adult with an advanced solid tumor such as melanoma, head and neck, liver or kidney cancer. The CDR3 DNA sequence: TGCAGCATCGAGGGGGGGACTCCCTACAATGAGCAGTTCTTC. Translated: CSIEGGTPYNEQFF.